This section outlines one T cell receptor (beta chain) sequence together with its context. Random hexamers were used to reverse transcribe about 0.45 to 1 ug of RNA. From the immunoSEQ multiplex PCR reads, TCRdb called clonotypes with MiXCR, one entry per CDR3 protein. Of around 130,000 distinct CDR3 sequences listed, approximately 94% were seen once; the top ten hold approximately 0.089%. The sample belongs to a study of CD8 T cells in Susac syndrome. V was shortened by 3 bases and J by 6 bases, with 24 bases between the two germline ends. Per germline, CDR1 ENHRY and CDR2 SYGVKD. The CDR3 extends over 17 amino acids.

This clonotype was sampled from a human donor in good health. Sequencing was done on a sample of CD4+ T cells from PBMCs. The rearrangement uses TRBV10-3 and TRBJ2-7; the D gene is possibly TRBD2 (5 bases). The CDR3, as DNA: TGTGCCATCAGTGACGGCGGGCAGGTTCAGCTAGTGGGCGAGCAGTACTTC. It specifies CAISDGGQVQLVGEQYF.